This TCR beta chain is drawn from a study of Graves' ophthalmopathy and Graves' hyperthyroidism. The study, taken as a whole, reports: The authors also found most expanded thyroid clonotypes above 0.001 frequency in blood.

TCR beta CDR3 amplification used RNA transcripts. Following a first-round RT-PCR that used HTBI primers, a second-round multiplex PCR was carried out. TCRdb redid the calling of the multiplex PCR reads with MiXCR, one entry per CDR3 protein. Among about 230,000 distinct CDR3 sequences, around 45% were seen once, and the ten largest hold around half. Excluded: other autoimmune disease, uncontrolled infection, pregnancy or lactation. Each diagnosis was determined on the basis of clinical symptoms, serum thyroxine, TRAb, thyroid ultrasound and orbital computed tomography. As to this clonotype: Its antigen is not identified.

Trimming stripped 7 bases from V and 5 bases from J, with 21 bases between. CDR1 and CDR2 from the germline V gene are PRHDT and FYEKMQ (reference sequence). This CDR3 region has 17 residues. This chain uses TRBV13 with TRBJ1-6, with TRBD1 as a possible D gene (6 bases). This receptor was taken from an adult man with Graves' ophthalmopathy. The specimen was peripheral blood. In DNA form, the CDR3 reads TGTGCCAGCAACGCGTGGGGGGCCACTGGAAATAATTCACCCCTCCACTTT. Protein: CASNAWGATGNNSPLHF.